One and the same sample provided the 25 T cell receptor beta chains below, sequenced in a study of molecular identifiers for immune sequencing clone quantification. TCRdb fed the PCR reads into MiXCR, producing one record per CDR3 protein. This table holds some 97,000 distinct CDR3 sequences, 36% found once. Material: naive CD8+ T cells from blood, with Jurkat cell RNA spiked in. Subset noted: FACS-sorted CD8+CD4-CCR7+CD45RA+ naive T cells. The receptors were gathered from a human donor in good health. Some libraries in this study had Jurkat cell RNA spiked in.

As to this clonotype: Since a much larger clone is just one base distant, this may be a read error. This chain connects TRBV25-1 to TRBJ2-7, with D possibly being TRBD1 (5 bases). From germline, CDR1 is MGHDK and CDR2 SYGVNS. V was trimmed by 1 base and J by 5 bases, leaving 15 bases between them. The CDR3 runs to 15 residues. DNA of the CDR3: TGTGCCAGCAGTGAATGGTATGCAGGGCGGAACGAGCAGTACTTC. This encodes CASSEWYAGRNEQYF.

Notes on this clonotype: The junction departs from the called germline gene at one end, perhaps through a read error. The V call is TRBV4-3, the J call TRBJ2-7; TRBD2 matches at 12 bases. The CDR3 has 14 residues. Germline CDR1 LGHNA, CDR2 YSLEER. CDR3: CASSPTSGGYEQCF. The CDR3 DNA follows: TGCGCCAGCAGCCCGACTAGCGGGGGCTACGAGCAGTGCTTC.

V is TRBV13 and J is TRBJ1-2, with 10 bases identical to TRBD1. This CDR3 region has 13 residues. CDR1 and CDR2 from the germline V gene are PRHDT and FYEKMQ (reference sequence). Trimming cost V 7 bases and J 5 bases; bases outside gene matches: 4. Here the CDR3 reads CASKGDRGYGYTF. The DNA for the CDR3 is TGTGCCAGCAAGGGGGACAGGGGTTATGGCTACACCTTC.

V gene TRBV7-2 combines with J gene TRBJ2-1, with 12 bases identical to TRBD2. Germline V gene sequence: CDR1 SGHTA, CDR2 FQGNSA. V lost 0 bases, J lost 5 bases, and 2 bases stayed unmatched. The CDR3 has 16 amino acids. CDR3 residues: CASSLATSGGHNEQFF. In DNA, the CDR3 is TGTGCCAGCAGCTTAGCGACTAGCGGGGGACACAATGAGCAGTTCTTC.

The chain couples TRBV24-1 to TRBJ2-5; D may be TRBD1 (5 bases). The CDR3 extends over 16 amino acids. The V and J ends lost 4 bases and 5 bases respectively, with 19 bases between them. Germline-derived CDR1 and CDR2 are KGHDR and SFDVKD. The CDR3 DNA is TGTGCCACCAGTGAATTGCGTGACAGAGACCGGGAGACCCAGTACTTC. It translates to CATSELRDRDRETQYF.

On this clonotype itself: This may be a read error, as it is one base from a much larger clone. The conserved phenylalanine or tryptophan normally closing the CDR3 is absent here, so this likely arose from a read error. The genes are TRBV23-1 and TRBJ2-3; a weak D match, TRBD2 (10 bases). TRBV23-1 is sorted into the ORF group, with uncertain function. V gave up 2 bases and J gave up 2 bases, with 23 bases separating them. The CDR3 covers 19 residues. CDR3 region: CASSQGGQGLAPSTDTQYI. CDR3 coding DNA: TGCGCCAGCAGTCAAGGGGGACAGGGACTAGCGCCCTCCACAGATACGCAGTATATT.

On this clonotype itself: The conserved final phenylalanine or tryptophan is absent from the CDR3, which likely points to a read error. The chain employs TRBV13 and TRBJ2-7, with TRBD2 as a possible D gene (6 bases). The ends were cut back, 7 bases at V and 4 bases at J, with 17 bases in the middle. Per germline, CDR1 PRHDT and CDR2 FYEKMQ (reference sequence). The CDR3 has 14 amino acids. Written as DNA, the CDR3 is TGTGCCAGCACCGCCCCCGGGGGAGGATACGAGCAGTACTAC. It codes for CASTAPGGGYEQYY.

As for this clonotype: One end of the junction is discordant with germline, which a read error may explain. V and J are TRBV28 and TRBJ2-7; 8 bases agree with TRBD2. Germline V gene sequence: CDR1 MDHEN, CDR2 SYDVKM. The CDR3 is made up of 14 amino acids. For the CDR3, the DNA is TGTGCCAGCAGTTTTCCCGGGAGGGTGTACGAGCGGTACTTC. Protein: CASSFPGRVYERYF. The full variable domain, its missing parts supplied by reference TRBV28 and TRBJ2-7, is DVKVTQSSRYLVKRTGEKVFLECVQDMDHENMFWYRQDPGLGLRLIYFSYDVKMKEKGDIPEGYSVSREKKERFSLILESASTNQTSMYLCASSFPGRVYERYFGPGTRLTVT.

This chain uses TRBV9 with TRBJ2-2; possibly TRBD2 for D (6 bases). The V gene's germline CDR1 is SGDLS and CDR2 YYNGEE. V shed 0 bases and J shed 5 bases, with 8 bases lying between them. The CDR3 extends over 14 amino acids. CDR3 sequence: CASSVDGSTGELFF. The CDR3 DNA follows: TGTGCCAGCAGCGTAGACGGGAGTACCGGGGAGCTGTTTTTT. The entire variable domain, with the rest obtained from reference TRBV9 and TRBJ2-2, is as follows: DSGVTQTPKHLITATGQRVTLRCSPRSGDLSVYWYQQSLDQGLQFLIQYYNGEERAKGNILERFSAQQFPDLHSELNLSSLELGDSALYFCASSVDGSTGELFFGEGSRLTVL.

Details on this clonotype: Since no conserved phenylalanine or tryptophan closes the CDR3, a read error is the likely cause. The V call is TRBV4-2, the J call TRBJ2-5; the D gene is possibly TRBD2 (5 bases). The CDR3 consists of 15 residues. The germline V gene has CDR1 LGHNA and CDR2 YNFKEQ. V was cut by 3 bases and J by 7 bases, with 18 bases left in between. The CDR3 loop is CASSHGAGEGGTQYL. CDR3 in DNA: TGTGCCAGCAGCCATGGAGCCGGTGAGGGTGGGACCCAGTACTTA.

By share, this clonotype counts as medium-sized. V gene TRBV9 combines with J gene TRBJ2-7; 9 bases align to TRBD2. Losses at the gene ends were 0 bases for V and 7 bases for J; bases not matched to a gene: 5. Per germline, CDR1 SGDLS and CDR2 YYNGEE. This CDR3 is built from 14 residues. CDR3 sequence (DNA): TGTGCCAGCAGCGTAGGGATAGCGGGAGTTGAGCAGTACTTC. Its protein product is CASSVGIAGVEQYF.

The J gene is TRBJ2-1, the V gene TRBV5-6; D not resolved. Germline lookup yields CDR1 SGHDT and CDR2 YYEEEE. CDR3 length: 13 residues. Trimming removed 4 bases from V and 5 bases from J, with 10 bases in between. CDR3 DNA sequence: TGTGCCAGCAGCCTCACGGCGGACAATGAGCAGTTCTTC. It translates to CASSLTADNEQFF.

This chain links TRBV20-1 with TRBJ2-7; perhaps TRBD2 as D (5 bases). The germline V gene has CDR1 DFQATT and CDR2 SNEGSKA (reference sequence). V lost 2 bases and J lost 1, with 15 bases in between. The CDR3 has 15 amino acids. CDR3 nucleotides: TGCAGTGCTAGAAAGGCGGAGGTACCTTCCTACGAGCAGTACTTC. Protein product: CSARKAEVPSYEQYF.

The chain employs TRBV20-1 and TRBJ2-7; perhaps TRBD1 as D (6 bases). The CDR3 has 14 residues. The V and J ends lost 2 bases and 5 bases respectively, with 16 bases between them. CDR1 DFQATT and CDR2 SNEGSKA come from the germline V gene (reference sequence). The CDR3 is CSARPYPRGHEQYF. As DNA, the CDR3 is TGCAGTGCTAGACCATACCCCAGGGGCCACGAGCAGTACTTC.

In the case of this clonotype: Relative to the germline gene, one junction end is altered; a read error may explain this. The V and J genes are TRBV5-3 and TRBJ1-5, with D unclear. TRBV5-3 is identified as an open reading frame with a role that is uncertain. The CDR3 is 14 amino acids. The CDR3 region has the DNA TGTGCCAGCAGCTTGGATCTTAGCAATCAGCCCCAGCATTTT. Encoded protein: CASSLDLSNQPQHF.

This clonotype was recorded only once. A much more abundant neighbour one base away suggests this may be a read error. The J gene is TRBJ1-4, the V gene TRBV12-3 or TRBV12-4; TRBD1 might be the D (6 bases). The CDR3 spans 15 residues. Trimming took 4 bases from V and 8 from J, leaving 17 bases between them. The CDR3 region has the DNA TGTGCCAGCAGTTCCGGAAGGGGGAGAGGGGAAAAACTGTTTTTT. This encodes CASSSGRGRGEKLFF.

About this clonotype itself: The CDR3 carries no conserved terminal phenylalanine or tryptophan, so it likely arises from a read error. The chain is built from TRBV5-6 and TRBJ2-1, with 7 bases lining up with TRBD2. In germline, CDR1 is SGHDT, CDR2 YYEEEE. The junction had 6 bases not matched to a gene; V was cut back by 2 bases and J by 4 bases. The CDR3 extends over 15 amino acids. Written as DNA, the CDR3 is TGTGCCAGCAGCTTATACCGGGACTATTACAATGAGCAGTTCCTC. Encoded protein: CASSLYRDYYNEQFL.

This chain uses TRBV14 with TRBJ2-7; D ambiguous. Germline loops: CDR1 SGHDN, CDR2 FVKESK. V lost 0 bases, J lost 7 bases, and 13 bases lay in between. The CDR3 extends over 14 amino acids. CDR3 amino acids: CASSQEWSFREQYF. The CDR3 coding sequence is TGTGCCAGCAGCCAAGAGTGGTCGTTTCGGGAGCAGTACTTC. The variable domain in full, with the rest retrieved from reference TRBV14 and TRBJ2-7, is EAGVTQFPSHSVIEKGQTVTLRCDPISGHDNLYWYRRVMGKEIKFLLHFVKESKQDESGMPNNRFLAERTGGTYSTLKVQPAELEDSGVYFCASSQEWSFREQYFGPGTRLTVT.

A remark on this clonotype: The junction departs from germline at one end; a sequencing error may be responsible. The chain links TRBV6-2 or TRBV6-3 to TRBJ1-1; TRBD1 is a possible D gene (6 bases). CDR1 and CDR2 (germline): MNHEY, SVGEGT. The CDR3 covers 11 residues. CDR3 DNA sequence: TGTGCCAGCAGATCGACAGGAGGGGCTATCTTT. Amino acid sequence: CASRSTGGAIF.

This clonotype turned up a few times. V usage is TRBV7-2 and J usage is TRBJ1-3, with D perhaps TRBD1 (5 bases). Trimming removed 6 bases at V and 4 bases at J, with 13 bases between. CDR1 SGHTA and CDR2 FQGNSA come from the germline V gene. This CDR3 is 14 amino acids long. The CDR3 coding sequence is TGTGCCAGCAGTCCGACAGTGAACGGAAACACCATATATTTT. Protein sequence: CASSPTVNGNTIYF.

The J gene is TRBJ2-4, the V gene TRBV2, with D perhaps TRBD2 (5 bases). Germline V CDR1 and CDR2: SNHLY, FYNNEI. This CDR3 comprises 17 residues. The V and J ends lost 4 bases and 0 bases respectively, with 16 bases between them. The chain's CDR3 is CASSGPGLPRAKNIQYF. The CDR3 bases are TGTGCCAGCAGTGGGCCCGGACTCCCGCGAGCCAAAAACATTCAGTACTTC.

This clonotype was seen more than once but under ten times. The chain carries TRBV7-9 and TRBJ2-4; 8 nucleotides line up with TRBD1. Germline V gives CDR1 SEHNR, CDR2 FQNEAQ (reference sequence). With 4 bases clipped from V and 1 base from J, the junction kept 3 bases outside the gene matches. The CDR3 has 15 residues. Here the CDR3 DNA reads TGTGCCAGCAGCTGGACAGGGAGGGCCAAAAACATTCAGTACTTC. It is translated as CASSWTGRAKNIQYF. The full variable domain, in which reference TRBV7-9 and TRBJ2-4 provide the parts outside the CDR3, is DTGVSQNPRHKITKRGQNVTFRCDPISEHNRLYWYRQTLGQGPEFLTYFQNEAQLEKSRLLSDRFSAERPKGSFSTLEIQRTEQGDSAMYLCASSWTGRAKNIQYFGAGTRLSVL.

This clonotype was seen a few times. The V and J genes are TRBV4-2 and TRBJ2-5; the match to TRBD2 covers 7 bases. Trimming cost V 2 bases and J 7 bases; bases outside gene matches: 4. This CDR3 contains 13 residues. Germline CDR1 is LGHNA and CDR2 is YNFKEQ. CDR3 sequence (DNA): TGTGCCAGCAGCCAAACACCTAGCGGGACCCAGTACTTC. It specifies CASSQTPSGTQYF.

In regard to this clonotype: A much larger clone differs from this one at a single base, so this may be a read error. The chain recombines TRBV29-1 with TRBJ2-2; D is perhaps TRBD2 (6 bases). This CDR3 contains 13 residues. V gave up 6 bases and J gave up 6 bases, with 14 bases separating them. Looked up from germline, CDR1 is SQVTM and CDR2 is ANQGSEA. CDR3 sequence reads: CSVAREVPGELFF. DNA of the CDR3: TGCAGCGTAGCCAGGGAGGTCCCCGGGGAGCTGTTTTTT.

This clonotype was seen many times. CDR3 residues: CASENRGRTYGYTF. The CDR3 bases are TGTGCCAGCGAAAACAGGGGGCGAACCTATGGCTACACCTTC. The V call is TRBV28, the J call TRBJ1-2, with 9 bases fitting TRBD1. CDR3 size: 14 residues. V was clipped by 8 bases and J by 4 bases; unmatched bases: 8. Germline V gene lookup returns CDR1 MDHEN and CDR2 SYDVKM.